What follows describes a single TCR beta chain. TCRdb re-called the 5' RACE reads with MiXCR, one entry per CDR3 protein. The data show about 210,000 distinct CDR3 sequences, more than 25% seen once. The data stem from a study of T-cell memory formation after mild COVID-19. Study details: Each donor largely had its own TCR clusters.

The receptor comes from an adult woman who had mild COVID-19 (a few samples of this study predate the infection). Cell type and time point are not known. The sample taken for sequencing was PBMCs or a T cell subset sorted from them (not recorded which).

Here the CDR3 DNA reads TGTGCCAGCAGTTCGCGCCCTAGGTTTGATACGCAGTATTTT. Its translation: CASSSRPRFDTQYF. The rearrangement joins TRBV27 to TRBJ2-3; the D is unclear. There are 14 residues in the CDR3. Germline CDR1 MNHEY, CDR2 SMNVEV (reference sequence). Trimming stripped 4 bases from V and 6 bases from J, with 14 bases between.